This T cell receptor (beta chain) was profiled in a study of OX40 agonist ivuxolimab in advanced cancers. Assay: immunoSEQ multiplex PCR; the TCRdb copy retains only in-frame clones and omits some. The repertoire has approximately 18,000 clones, roughly 82% of them found once; the top ten carry more than 2%. From germline, CDR1 is MDHEN and CDR2 SYDVKM. Trimming pared 6 bases from V and 0 bases from J, leaving 15 bases between. This CDR3 contains 15 residues. Source: CD4+ or CD8+ T cells sorted from blood, taken in a trial of the OX40 agonist ivuxolimab. The chain carries TRBV28 and TRBJ2-7; a weak D match, TRBD2 (6 bases). This TCR was recovered from an adult with an advanced solid tumor such as melanoma, head and neck, liver or kidney cancer. As DNA, the CDR3 is TGTGCCAGCAGCGTGGGGACTGCAAGCTCCTACGAGCAGTACTTC. It codes for CASSVGTASSYEQYF.